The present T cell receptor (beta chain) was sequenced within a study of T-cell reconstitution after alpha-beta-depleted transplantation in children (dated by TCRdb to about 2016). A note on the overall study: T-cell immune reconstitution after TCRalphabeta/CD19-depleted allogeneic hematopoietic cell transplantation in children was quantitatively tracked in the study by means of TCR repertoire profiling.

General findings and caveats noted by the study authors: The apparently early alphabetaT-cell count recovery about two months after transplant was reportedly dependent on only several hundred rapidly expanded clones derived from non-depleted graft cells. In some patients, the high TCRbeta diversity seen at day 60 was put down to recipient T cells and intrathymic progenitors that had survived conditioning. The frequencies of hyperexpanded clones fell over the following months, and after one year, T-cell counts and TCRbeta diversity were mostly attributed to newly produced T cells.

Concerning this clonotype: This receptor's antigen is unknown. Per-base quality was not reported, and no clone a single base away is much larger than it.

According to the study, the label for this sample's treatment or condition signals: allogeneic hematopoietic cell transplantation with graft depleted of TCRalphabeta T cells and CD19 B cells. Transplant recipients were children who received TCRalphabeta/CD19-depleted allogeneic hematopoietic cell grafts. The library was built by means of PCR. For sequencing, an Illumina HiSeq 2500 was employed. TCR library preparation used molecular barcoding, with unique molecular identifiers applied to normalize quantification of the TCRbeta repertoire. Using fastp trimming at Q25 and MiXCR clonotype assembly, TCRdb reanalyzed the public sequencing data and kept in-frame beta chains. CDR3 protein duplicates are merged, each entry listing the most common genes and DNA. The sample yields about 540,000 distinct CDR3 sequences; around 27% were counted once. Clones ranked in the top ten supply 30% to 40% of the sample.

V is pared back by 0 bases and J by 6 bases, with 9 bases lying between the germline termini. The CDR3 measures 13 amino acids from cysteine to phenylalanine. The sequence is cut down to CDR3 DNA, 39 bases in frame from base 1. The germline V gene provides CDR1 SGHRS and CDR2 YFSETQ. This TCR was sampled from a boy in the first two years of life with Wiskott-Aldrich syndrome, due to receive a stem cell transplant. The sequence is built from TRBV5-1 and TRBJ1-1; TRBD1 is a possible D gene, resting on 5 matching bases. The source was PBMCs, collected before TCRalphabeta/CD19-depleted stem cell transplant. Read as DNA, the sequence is TGCGCCAGCAGCTTGGCGGGGCTGCCTGAAGCTTTCTTT. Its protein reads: CASSLAGLPEAFF.